The source of this T cell receptor (beta chain) is a study of CD8+ T cells in alopecia areata (dated 2018 in TCRdb). Background for the entire study: Treated patients were enrolled in an open-label pilot trial of oral tofacitinib, 5 to 10 mg twice daily, for moderate-to-severe alopecia areata. Patients received tofacitinib for 6 to 18 months and were then followed off drug for 6 months to check for delayed response and recurrence. To study T cell clonal expansion in alopecia areata, the researchers applied high-throughput TCRbeta sequencing to both the C3H/HeJ mouse model and human patients. Scalp tissue and sorted CD4+ and CD8+ peripheral blood T cells from patchy and totalis/universalis alopecia areata patients and from healthy controls were covered by human TCRbeta sequencing. Patients on tofacitinib were biopsied at baseline and after 4 and 24 weeks of treatment, and several of the patients also had a later scalp biopsy. Scalp clonality was compared among normal scalp (n=4), patchy alopecia areata scalp (n=8), and alopecia totalis/universalis scalp (n=8). RNA was extracted with the PAXgene miRNA kit for fixed scalp, the miRNeasy kit for PBMCs, and the RNeasy kit for mouse skin. TCRbeta CDR3 regions were amplified by immunoSEQ multiplex PCR using 35 Vbeta forward and 13 Jbeta reverse primers.

Library prep was done by the immunoSEQ multiplex PCR assay. RNA was extracted from all samples and reverse transcribed into cDNA, which served as template for TCR sequencing. SuperScript III was used to make first-strand cDNA, primed with a 2:1 mix of oligo-dT and random hexamers. A synthetic immune receptor repertoire was used to assess amplification bias, and residual bias was removed computationally. From the authors' description of their analysis: Raw reads were preprocessed to remove errors, and CDR3 was defined according to IMGT conventions as the region from the conserved cysteine to phenylalanine. Clonality was computed by normalizing Shannon entropy by log2 of the number of productive unique TCRs and subtracting the result from 1. Whether each scalp clone was CD4 or CD8 was inferred by checking scalp TCRbeta sequences against the CD4 and CD8 repertoires from sorted blood. TCRdb mirrors the immuneACCESS table, restricted to in-frame sequences. Some clones are absent from its copies; in checked studies, under half trace to an unresolved V gene, and the reason for the others is unknown. V and J calls and clone size are copied from that table; D and trimming were computed from the DNA. The sample table contains about 150,000 clones; only one count was recorded for around half of them. The ten largest clones add up to roughly a fifth of the sample.

The meaning of the sample's time point label: baseline before oral tofacitinib. From alopecia areata patients, peripheral blood was collected along with lesional scalp punch biopsies. PBMCs were isolated by density centrifugation and stained for CD3, CD4 and CD8, and CD4+ and CD8+ T cells were sorted on a FACSAria. On the study overall, not on this receptor specifically: Shared TCR sequences between patients were less evident than in mice, which may be partly attributable to HLA diversity in the patient population. Compared with normal scalp, lesional scalp, particularly in alopecia totalis/universalis, had higher clonality and more expanded CD8+ clones, which suggests antigenic drive. Unlike mouse skin, which is dominated by gammadelta T cells, normal human skin has resident alphabeta T cells that are also sequenced, and this complicates analysis of the scalp TCR repertoire.

The V end gives up 5 bases and the J end 2 bases, leaving 7 bases in the junction not matched to a gene. CDR1 is given as SGHVS and CDR2 as FQNEAQ, both from the germline V gene. The CDR3 starts with the cysteine, ends with the phenylalanine, and has 16 residues. Of the read, only the CDR3 DNA is kept; its 48 bases are in frame from base 1. Points on this clone: Its antigen has not been determined. Base-call qualities are not available, and no considerably larger clone is one nucleotide away.

The sequencing here drew on CD8+ T cells sorted from blood, taken at week 0. This sequence was found in a human donor with alopecia areata. This sequence uses TRBV7-8 and TRBJ2-2; the junction holds 8 bases that match TRBD2. The nucleotide sequence reads as follows: TGTGCCAGCAGCCCGGTAGCGGGGCCAAACACCGGGGAGCTGTTTTTT. This codes for CASSPVAGPNTGELFF.